The 24 T cell receptor beta chains in this list originate from one sample, sequenced in a study of OX40 agonist ivuxolimab in advanced cancers. The method was immunoSEQ multiplex PCR; TCRdb's version includes in-frame clones alone and lacks a portion of them. Of more than 50,000 clones in the sample, approximately 86% were seen once. The input for sequencing was CD4+ or CD8+ T cells sorted from blood, taken in a trial of the OX40 agonist ivuxolimab. All receptors derive from an adult with an advanced solid tumor such as melanoma, head and neck, liver or kidney cancer.

The rearrangement uses TRBV6-5 and TRBJ1-2, with D maybe TRBD1 (6 bases). V shed 2 bases and J shed 8 bases, with 12 bases lying between them. The CDR3 length is 13 residues. Germline V gene data show CDR1 as MNHEY and CDR2 as SVGAGI. For the CDR3, the DNA is TGTGCCAGCAGTTACGTCGCAGGGGACGGCTACACCTTC. It codes for CASSYVAGDGYTF.

This chain joins TRBV11-1 and TRBJ1-1; D unresolved. V was pared by 2 bases and J by 2 bases, with 12 bases between. The CDR3 loop spans 15 amino acids. Per the germline V gene, CDR1 is SGHAT and CDR2 is FQDESV (reference sequence). The CDR3 nucleotides are TGTGCCAGCAGCTTATCGGGCATAGATAACACTGAAGCTTTCTTT. This sequence encodes CASSLSGIDNTEAFF.

In the case of this clone: The junction does not match germline at one end; this may be a read error. The chain combines TRBV7-7 with TRBJ2-5; D perhaps matches TRBD1 (5 bases). The CDR3 contains 13 residues. Germline CDR1 SSHAT, CDR2 FNYEAQ (reference sequence). CDR3 in amino acids: CASSLSREETQYF. DNA for the CDR3: TGTGCTAGCAGCTTATCCAGGGAAGAGACCCAGTACTTC.

This rearrangement joins TRBV5-6 to TRBJ2-3; no clear D. Germline CDR1 reads SGHDT; CDR2 reads YYEEEE. There are 16 residues in the CDR3. The ends were cut back, 1 base at V and 2 bases at J, with 14 bases in the middle. CDR3 loop: CASSLSYRPDTDTQYF. The CDR3 nucleotides are TGTGCCAGCAGCTTGAGTTATCGACCAGACACAGATACGCAGTATTTT. The full variable domain, with the rest looked up from reference TRBV5-6 and TRBJ2-3, is DAGVTQSPTHLIKTRGQQVTLRCSPKSGHDTVSWYQQALGQGPQFIFQYYEEEERQRGNFPDRFSGHQFPNYSSELNVNALLLGDSALYLCASSLSYRPDTDTQYFGPGTRLTVL.

The chain links TRBV5-5 to TRBJ2-3; no clear D gene. There are 14 residues in the CDR3. Looked up from germline, CDR1 is SGHKS and CDR2 is YYEKEE (reference sequence). V lost 2 bases and J 3 bases, leaving 10 bases between the germline ends. The chain's CDR3 is CASSFQTFTDTQYF. For the CDR3, the DNA is TGTGCCAGCAGCTTCCAAACCTTTACAGATACGCAGTATTTT.

The rearrangement links TRBV11-2 to TRBJ1-1; perhaps TRBD1 as D (6 bases). V lost 5 bases and J lost 3, with 16 bases in between. CDR1 SGHAT and CDR2 FQNNGV come from the germline V gene. CDR3 length equals 15 residues. CDR3 region: CASSLGVQGYTEAFF. The CDR3 bases are TGTGCCAGCAGCCTGGGAGTGCAGGGGTACACTGAAGCTTTCTTT.

The table lists this clone with a few counts. This sequence joins TRBV7-3 and TRBJ1-1; D gene unclear. CDR1 SGHTA and CDR2 FQGTGA come from the germline V gene. The CDR3 spans 14 residues. The V end lost 5 bases, the J end lost 4 bases, and 14 bases lay between the germline ends. The CDR3 nucleotides read TGTGCCAGCAGCCCTAGCGCTAGCGGCACTGAAGCTTTCTTT. Its protein is CASSPSASGTEAFF.

The rearrangement links TRBV7-3 to TRBJ2-2; 8 nucleotides agree with TRBD1. The CDR3 loop spans 14 amino acids. The J segment lost 7 bases and the V segment lost 3 bases, leaving 4 bases of the junction unmatched. Germline CDR1 SGHTA, CDR2 FQGTGA. CDR3 nucleotide sequence: TGTGCCAGCAGCTTTAGACAGGGGTACGGGGAGCTGTTTTTT. The encoded protein is CASSFRQGYGELFF.

This clone was counted a single time. This chain connects TRBV23-1 to TRBJ2-1; 13 bases are a match to TRBD2. TRBV23-1 counts as an open reading frame of uncertain function. V lost 2 bases, J lost 4 bases, and 2 bases stayed unmatched. The CDR3 runs 16 residues. The CDR3 DNA is TGCGCCAGCAGTCAACTGGGACTAGCGGGGTACAATGAGCAGTTCTTC. It codes for CASSQLGLAGYNEQFF.

The chain links TRBV6-1 to TRBJ1-3; no clear D gene. V lost 4 bases and J 0 bases, leaving 13 bases between the germline ends. CDR3 size: 16 residues. CDR1 and CDR2 (germline): MNHNS, SASEGT. CDR3 coding DNA: TGTGCCAGCAGTGTGCGGAGGGCCGTCTCTGGAAACACCATATATTTT. Translation gives CASSVRRAVSGNTIYF.

The rearrangement links TRBV19 to TRBJ2-1; 7 bases match TRBD2. V lost 3 bases and J lost 11; bases outside the gene matches: 10. Germline V CDR1 and CDR2: LNHDA, SQIVND (reference sequence). This CDR3 has 14 residues. Here the CDR3 reads CASSISFAGDKQFF. The CDR3 region has the DNA TGTGCCAGTAGTATCTCTTTCGCGGGAGATAAGCAGTTCTTC.

V is TRBV2 and J is TRBJ2-1; TRBD2 is a possible D gene (6 bases). CDR3 size: 13 residues. V shed 5 bases and J shed 6 bases, with 11 bases lying between them. CDR1 is SNHLY and CDR2 is FYNNEI in the germline V gene. The CDR3 bases are TGTGCCAGCAGTCGACTAGTTCGCAATGAGCAGTTCTTC. This gives the protein CASSRLVRNEQFF. Using reference TRBV2 and TRBJ2-1 for the parts outside the CDR3, the full variable domain is EPEVTQTPSHQVTQMGQEVILRCVPISNHLYFYWYRQILGQKVEFLVSFYNNEISEKSEIFDDQFSVERPDGSNFTLKIRSTKLEDSAMYFCASSRLVRNEQFFGPGTRLTVL.

This clone has more than one count but fewer than ten. The chain joins TRBV28 to TRBJ2-7; 9 bases fit TRBD1. This CDR3 is built from 14 residues. From germline, CDR1 is MDHEN and CDR2 SYDVKM. The V and J ends lost 6 bases and 4 bases, in that order; junction bases with no gene match: 7. The CDR3 coding sequence is TGTGCCAGCAGGAAGACAGGGGGGAGGTACGAGCAGTACTTC. This gives the protein CASRKTGGRYEQYF.

The chain joins TRBV11-3 to TRBJ2-1; D possibly corresponds to TRBD2 (6 bases). Trimming removed 4 bases at V and 8 bases at J, with 18 bases between. CDR1 is SGHNT, CDR2 YENEEA, per germline. The CDR3 consists of 15 residues. DNA of the CDR3: TGTGCCAGCAGCTCGGAGGACCCGGGAGAAGATGAGCAGTTCTTC. This codes for CASSSEDPGEDEQFF.

The CDR3 reads CPRVKSSYNEQFF. The CDR3, as DNA: TGTCCGAGGGTGAAAAGCTCCTACAATGAGCAGTTCTTC. This chain uses TRBV6-9 with TRBJ2-1; possible D gene TRBD2, 5 bases. CDR3 length: 13 amino acids. The germline CDR1 and CDR2 sequences are MNHGY and SVAAGI.

The gene calls are TRBV19 and TRBJ2-7; D is ambiguous. CDR1 is LNHDA and CDR2 is SQIVND in the germline V gene (reference sequence). The V end was cut by 5 bases, the J end by 7 bases, with 15 bases between. CDR3 length: 13 amino acids. DNA for the CDR3: TGTGCCAGTAGTGTGGGAACGAAGAGGGAGCAGTACTTC. It encodes CASSVGTKREQYF.

The chain couples TRBV15 to TRBJ2-3; D ambiguous. Deletions cut 0 bases from V and 4 bases from J, with 8 bases between. This CDR3 has 14 amino acids. Germline V gene data show CDR1 as LNHNV and CDR2 as YYDKDF (reference sequence). CDR3 sequence: CATSRDETSDTQYF. The CDR3 DNA reads TGTGCCACCAGCAGAGATGAGACCTCAGATACGCAGTATTTT.

This chain joins TRBV5-1 and TRBJ2-7; TRBD2 matches at 7 bases. This CDR3 comprises 13 residues. With 1 base clipped from V and 5 bases from J, the junction kept 3 bases outside the gene matches. Germline loops: CDR1 SGHRS, CDR2 YFSETQ. CDR3 in DNA: TGCGCCAGCAGCTTGAGGCGGGAGAACGAGCAGTACTTC. Its translation: CASSLRRENEQYF. Based on the CDR3 plus reference TRBV5-1 and TRBJ2-7, the full variable domain is KAGVTQTPRYLIKTRGQQVTLSCSPISGHRSVSWYQQTPGQGLQFLFEYFSETQRNKGNFPGRFSGRQFSNSRSEMNVSTLELGDSALYLCASSLRRENEQYFGPGTRLTVT.

This sequence joins TRBV7-8 and TRBJ2-6; 7 positions match TRBD1. This CDR3 spans 16 amino acids. The V segment lost 7 bases and the J segment 4 bases; nucleotides outside the gene matches: 10. Per the germline V gene, CDR1 is SGHVS and CDR2 is FQNEAQ. CDR3 sequence reads: CASIRTGDLGANVLTF. Written as DNA, the CDR3 is TGTGCCAGCATACGTACAGGGGATTTGGGGGCCAACGTCCTGACTTTC.

Of note for this clone: At one of its ends the junction is not consistent with the germline gene, which may arise from a read error. The chain has TRBV28 and TRBJ2-7; D is undetermined. Looked up from germline, CDR1 is MDHEN and CDR2 is SYDVKM. There are 12 residues in the CDR3. CDR3 in amino acids: CASSSKAPGLLF. DNA for the CDR3: TGTGCCAGCAGTTCCAAAGCCCCCGGATTACTGTTC.

This clone was detected only a few times. The chain couples TRBV14 to TRBJ2-4, with TRBD2 matching 8 bases. The V and J ends lost 7 bases and 2 bases, in that order; junction bases with no gene match: 4. Germline V gene data show CDR1 as SGHDN and CDR2 as FVKESK. The CDR3 consists of 14 residues. CDR3 residues: CASKGSGTKNIQYF. Written as DNA, the CDR3 is TGTGCCAGCAAGGGTAGCGGGACCAAAAACATTCAGTACTTC.

The CDR3 sequence is CASSKETQASIYEQYF. The CDR3 bases are TGTGCCAGCAGCAAAGAAACCCAGGCGTCTATCTACGAGCAGTACTTC. The chain carries TRBV21-1 and TRBJ2-5; TRBD1, the table's D call, was not compared with the DNA. The J call may be faulty, since TRBJ2-7 better matches the DNA end. TRBV21-1 is reported as a pseudogene. The CDR3 covers 16 residues.

CDR3 DNA sequence: TGTGCCAGCAGCTTGAGTTTTGGCAGGGAACAGACCCAGTACTTC. This encodes CASSLSFGREQTQYF. V is TRBV7-3 and J is TRBJ2-5, with TRBD1 as a possible D gene (5 bases). Germline V CDR1 and CDR2: SGHTA, FQGTGA. The CDR3 extends over 15 amino acids. The germline V and J ends were trimmed by 3 bases and 6 bases, with 17 bases remaining between them.

This clone has a handful of counts. The chain links TRBV19 to TRBJ1-4; D call uncertain. V shed 3 bases and J shed 5 bases, with 10 bases lying between them. The CDR3 totals 14 residues. Germline V gene sequence: CDR1 LNHDA, CDR2 SQIVND (reference sequence). CDR3 loop: CASSITADNEKLFF. CDR3 coding DNA: TGTGCCAGTAGTATCACAGCCGACAATGAAAAACTGTTTTTT. Looking up the rest from reference TRBV19 and TRBJ1-4 gives the full variable domain: DGGITQSPKYLFRKEGQNVTLSCEQNLNHDAMYWYRQDPGQGLRLIYYSQIVNDFQKGDIAEGYSVSREKKESFPLTVTSAQKNPTAFYLCASSITADNEKLFFGSGTQLSVL.